This TCR beta chain was identified during a study of post-analysis software for immune sequencing data. Study-wide context: Included among the disease courses, which were recorded for the cohort, were relapsing-remitting, secondary progressive and progressive-relapsing multiple sclerosis.

Included in the TCR beta cDNA libraries were unique molecular identifiers. A single record per CDR3 protein comes from TCRdb applying MiXCR to the PCR reads. Of roughly 150,000 distinct CDR3 sequences in the sample, 36% were seen once. The table lists this clonotype with a few counts. With 3 bases clipped from V and 6 bases from J, the junction kept 9 bases outside the gene matches. This CDR3 has 15 residues. Germline assignment: CDR1 DFQATT and CDR2 SNEGSKA (reference sequence). The sequencing used blood, collected after autologous hematopoietic stem cell transplantation. The receptor was derived from a girl aged 10 to 17 with multiple sclerosis. V and J are TRBV20-1 and TRBJ2-1; 9 nucleotides line up with TRBD1. This chain's CDR3 is CSASYTGTGSNEQFF. CDR3 coding DNA: TGCAGTGCTAGTTATACCGGGACAGGGAGCAATGAGCAGTTCTTC.